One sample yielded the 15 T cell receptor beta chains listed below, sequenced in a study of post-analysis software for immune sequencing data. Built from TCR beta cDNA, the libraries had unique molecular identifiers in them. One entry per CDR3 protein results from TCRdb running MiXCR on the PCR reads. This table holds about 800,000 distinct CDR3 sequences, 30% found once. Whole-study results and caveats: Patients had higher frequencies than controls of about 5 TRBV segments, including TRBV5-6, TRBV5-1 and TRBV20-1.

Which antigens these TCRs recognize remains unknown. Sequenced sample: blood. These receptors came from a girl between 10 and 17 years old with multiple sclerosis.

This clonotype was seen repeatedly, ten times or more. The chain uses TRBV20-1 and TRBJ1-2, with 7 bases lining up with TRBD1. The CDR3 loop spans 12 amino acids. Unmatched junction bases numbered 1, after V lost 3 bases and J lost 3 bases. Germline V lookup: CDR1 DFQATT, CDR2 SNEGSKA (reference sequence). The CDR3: CSASQGDYGYTF. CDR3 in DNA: TGCAGTGCTAGTCAGGGGGACTATGGCTACACCTTC.

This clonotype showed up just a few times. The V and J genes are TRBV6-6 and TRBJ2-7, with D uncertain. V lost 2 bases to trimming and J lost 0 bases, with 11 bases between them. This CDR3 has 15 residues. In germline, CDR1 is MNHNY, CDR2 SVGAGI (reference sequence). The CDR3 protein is CASSYLATSSYEQYF. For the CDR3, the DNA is TGTGCCAGCAGTTACCTGGCCACAAGCTCCTACGAGCAGTACTTC.

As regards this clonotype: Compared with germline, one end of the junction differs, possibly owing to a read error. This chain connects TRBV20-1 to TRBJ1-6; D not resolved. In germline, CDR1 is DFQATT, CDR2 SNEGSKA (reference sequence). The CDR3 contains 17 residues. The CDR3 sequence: CSARDRGRSSYNSPPHF. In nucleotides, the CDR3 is TGCAGTGCTAGAGACCGAGGCAGAAGCTCCTATAATTCACCCCCCCACTTT.

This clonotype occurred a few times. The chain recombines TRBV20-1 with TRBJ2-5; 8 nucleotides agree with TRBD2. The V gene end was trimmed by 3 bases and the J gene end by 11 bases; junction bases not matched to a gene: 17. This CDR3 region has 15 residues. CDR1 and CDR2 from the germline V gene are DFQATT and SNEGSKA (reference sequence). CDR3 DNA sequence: TGCAGTGCTAGGGCAGCTAGCGGGCAGTACAATGAGCAGTACTTC. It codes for CSARAASGQYNEQYF.

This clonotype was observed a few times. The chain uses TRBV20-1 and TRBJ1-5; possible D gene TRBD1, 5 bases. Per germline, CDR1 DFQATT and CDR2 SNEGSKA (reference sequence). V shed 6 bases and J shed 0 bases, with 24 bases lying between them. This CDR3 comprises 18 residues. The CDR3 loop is CSARPQGEGLYSNQPQHF. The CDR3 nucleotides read TGCAGTGCGCGACCCCAGGGCGAGGGGCTTTATAGCAATCAGCCCCAGCATTTT.

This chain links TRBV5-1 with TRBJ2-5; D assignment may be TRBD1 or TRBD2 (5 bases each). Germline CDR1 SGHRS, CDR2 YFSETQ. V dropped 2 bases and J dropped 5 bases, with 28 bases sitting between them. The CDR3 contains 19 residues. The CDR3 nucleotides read TGCGCCAGCAGCTTCCGTGAGGACGGGCCACCAACCTGGGACGAGACCCAGTACTTC. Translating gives CASSFREDGPPTWDETQYF.

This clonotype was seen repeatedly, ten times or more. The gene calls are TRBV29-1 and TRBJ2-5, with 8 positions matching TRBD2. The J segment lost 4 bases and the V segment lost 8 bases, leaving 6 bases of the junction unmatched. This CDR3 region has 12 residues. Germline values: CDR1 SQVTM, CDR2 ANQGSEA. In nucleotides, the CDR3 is TGCAGCTCATCCGGGGGGGGAGAGACCCAGTACTTC. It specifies CSSSGGGETQYF.

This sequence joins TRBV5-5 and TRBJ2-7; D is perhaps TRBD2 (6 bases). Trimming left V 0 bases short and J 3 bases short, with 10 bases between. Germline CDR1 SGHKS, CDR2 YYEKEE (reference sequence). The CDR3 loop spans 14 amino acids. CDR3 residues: CASSLERELYEQYF. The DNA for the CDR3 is TGTGCCAGCAGCTTGGAACGGGAGCTCTACGAGCAGTACTTC.

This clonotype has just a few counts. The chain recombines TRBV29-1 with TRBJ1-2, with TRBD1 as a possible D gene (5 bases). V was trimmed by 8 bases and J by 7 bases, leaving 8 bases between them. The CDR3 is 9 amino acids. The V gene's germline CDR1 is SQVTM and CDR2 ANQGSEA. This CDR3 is CSLGGGYTF. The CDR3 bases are TGCAGCCTGGGGGGTGGCTACACCTTC.

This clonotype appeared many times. The CDR3 spells CASSSSIDRHQETQYF. The CDR3 coding sequence is TGTGCCAGCAGTTCGAGCATAGACAGACACCAAGAGACCCAGTACTTC. This chain uses TRBV28 with TRBJ2-5, with D possibly TRBD1 on 5 matching bases. V was clipped by 4 bases and J by 0 bases, with 15 bases between them. The CDR3 extends over 16 amino acids. Germline V lookup: CDR1 MDHEN, CDR2 SYDVKM.

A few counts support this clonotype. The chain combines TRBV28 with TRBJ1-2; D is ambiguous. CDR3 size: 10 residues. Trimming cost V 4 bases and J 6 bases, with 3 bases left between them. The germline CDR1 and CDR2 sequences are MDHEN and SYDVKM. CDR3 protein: CASSYNGYTF. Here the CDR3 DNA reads TGTGCCAGCAGTTACAATGGCTACACCTTC.

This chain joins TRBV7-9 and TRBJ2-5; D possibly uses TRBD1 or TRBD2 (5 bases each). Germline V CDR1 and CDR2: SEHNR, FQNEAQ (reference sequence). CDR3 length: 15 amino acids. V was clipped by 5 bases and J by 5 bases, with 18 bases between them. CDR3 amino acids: CASSGPGRFMETQYF. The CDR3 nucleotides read TGTGCCAGCAGCGGCCCGGGACGGTTTATGGAGACCCAGTACTTC.

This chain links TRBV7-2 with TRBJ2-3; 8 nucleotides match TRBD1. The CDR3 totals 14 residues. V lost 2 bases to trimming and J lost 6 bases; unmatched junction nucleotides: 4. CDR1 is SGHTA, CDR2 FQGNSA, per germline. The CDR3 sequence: CASSLQGARDTQYF. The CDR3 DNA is TGTGCCAGCAGCTTACAGGGGGCGAGGGATACGCAGTATTTT.

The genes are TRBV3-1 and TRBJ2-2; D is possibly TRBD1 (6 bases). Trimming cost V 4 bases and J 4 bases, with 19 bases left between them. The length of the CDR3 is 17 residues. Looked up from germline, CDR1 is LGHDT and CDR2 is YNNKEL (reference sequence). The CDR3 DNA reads TGTGCCAGCAGCCCACGATACCCAAAACAGGGCACCGGGGAGCTGTTTTTT. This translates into CASSPRYPKQGTGELFF.

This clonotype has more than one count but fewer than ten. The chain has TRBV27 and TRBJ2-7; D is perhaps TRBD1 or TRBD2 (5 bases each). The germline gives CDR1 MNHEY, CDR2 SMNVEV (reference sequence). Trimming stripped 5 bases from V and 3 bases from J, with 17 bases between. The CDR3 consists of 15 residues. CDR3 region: CASSPGTEAFYEQYF. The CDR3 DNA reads TGTGCCAGCAGTCCAGGGACGGAAGCCTTCTACGAGCAGTACTTC.